The 13 T cell receptor beta chains in this list originate from one sample, sequenced in a study of cytomegalovirus exposure and HLA in healthy donors. Researchers ran the PCR with 60 Vbeta and 13 Jbeta primers. The data were produced by immunoSEQ multiplex PCR, yet TCRdb's version contains in-frame clones alone and is incomplete. The repertoire holds approximately 190,000 clones, with 81% as singletons. Sequencing input: PBMCs. Receptors were obtained from a man aged 35 to 55 in good health and CMV-seropositive.

The rearrangement links TRBV11-2 to TRBJ2-5; the D gene is possibly TRBD1 (5 bases). The CDR3 spans 16 residues. The V gene lost 1 base and the J gene lost 4 bases, with 16 bases spanning the gap. Germline CDR1 and CDR2: SGHAT and FQNNGV. CDR3 sequence: CASSLGGGAVGETQYF. As DNA, the CDR3 is TGTGCCAGCAGCTTAGGGGGTGGGGCTGTTGGAGAGACCCAGTACTTC.

This clone was observed a single time. This chain uses TRBV21-1 with TRBJ2-5; the D call in the table, TRBD1, was not verified against the DNA. TRBV21-1 is a listed pseudogene. This CDR3 is 20 amino acids long. Here the CDR3 reads CASSKAGGQGATGEKETQYF. The CDR3 DNA reads as TGTGCCAGCAGCAAAGCCGGGGGGCAGGGGGCCACAGGGGAGAAGGAGACCCAGTACTTC.

The chain has TRBV5-1 and TRBJ2-5, with 7 bases that match TRBD1. The CDR3 extends over 15 amino acids. Trimming removed 4 bases from V and 1 base from J; junction bases left unmatched: 7. CDR1 is SGHRS and CDR2 is YFSETQ in the germline V gene. CDR3 nucleotides: TGCGCCAGCAGCCCAGACAGGGTGGGCCAAGAGACCCAGTACTTC. Translation gives CASSPDRVGQETQYF.

The chain combines TRBV28 with TRBJ2-2, with 8 bases that match TRBD1. Germline-derived CDR1 and CDR2 are MDHEN and SYDVKM. This CDR3 has 17 residues. The V and J ends lost 2 bases and 1 base, in that order; junction bases with no gene match: 6. CDR3 sequence reads: CASSLVLGTGNTGELFF. The CDR3 nucleotides are TGTGCCAGCAGTTTAGTCCTCGGGACAGGGAACACCGGGGAGCTGTTTTTT.

The gene calls are TRBV6-1 and TRBJ2-5; TRBD1 matches at 12 bases. Per germline, CDR1 MNHNS and CDR2 SASEGT. The CDR3 covers 14 residues. The J segment lost 5 bases and the V segment lost 5 bases, leaving 3 bases of the junction unmatched. CDR3 nucleotide sequence: TGTGCCAGCAGTAGGGACAGGGGGCGGGAGACCCAGTACTTC. This translates into CASSRDRGRETQYF.

The CDR3 region has the DNA TGTGCCAGCAGCCACGACCTAGCGGGAGGAAATGAGCAGTTCTTC. The encoded protein is CASSHDLAGGNEQFF. This chain connects TRBV6-6 to TRBJ2-1; 11 bases are a match to TRBD2. With 6 bases clipped from V and 7 bases from J, the junction kept 8 bases outside the gene matches. This CDR3 contains 15 residues. From germline, CDR1 is MNHNY and CDR2 SVGAGI (reference sequence).

J is TRBJ2-1 and V is TRBV15; 7 nucleotides line up with TRBD1. V gave up 11 bases and J gave up 3 bases; unmatched junction bases: 7. Germline V gene sequence: CDR1 LNHNV, CDR2 YYDKDF (reference sequence). This CDR3 has 13 residues. This CDR3 is CAVGTANYNEQFF. The DNA of the CDR3 is TGTGCCGTCGGGACAGCCAACTACAATGAGCAGTTCTTC.

This clone was counted a single time. The chain carries TRBV6-5 and TRBJ2-5; D perhaps matches TRBD2 (5 bases). The ends were cut back, 5 bases at V and 5 bases at J, with 15 bases in the middle. Germline V gives CDR1 MNHEY, CDR2 SVGAGI. The CDR3 has 14 amino acids. For the CDR3, the DNA is TGTGCCAGCAGTACCTCGAGGGATTCGGAGACCCAGTACTTC. Its translation: CASSTSRDSETQYF.

This chain uses TRBV11-1 with TRBJ2-1; a possible D gene is TRBD2 (5 bases). From germline, CDR1 is SGHAT and CDR2 FQDESV (reference sequence). Trimming removed 4 bases from V and 7 bases from J, with 8 bases in between. This CDR3 has 12 residues. CDR3 coding DNA: TGTGCCAGCAGCTCGGGGTTGAATGAGCAGTTCTTC. Protein sequence: CASSSGLNEQFF.

V usage is TRBV28 and J usage is TRBJ2-7; D might be TRBD1 (6 bases). CDR3 length equals 14 residues. V was trimmed by 2 bases and J by 3 bases, leaving 11 bases between them. Per the germline V gene, CDR1 is MDHEN and CDR2 is SYDVKM. The chain's CDR3 is CASSLGGQHYEQYF. As DNA, the CDR3 is TGTGCCAGCAGTTTAGGGGGACAACACTACGAGCAGTACTTC.

The chain has TRBV13 and TRBJ2-7; 9 nucleotides agree with TRBD1. CDR3 length equals 16 residues. With 5 bases clipped from V and 2 bases from J, the junction kept 10 bases outside the gene matches. Germline-derived CDR1 and CDR2 are PRHDT and FYEKMQ (reference sequence). The CDR3 bases are TGTGCCAGCAGCCCCCTTGGGACAGGGTCTCCCTACGAGCAGTACTTC. It yields the protein CASSPLGTGSPYEQYF.

The chain couples TRBV29-1 to TRBJ2-7, with D maybe TRBD1 (7 bases). This CDR3 is 13 amino acids long. Looked up from germline, CDR1 is SQVTM and CDR2 is ANQGSEA. V lost 5 bases and J 9 bases, leaving 20 bases between the germline ends. CDR3 sequence: CSVRAGGYCGQYF. DNA of the CDR3: TGCAGCGTTCGGGCAGGGGGGTACTGCGGGCAGTACTTC.

The V and J genes are TRBV4-1 and TRBJ2-3; 7 positions match TRBD2. The CDR3 loop spans 18 amino acids. CDR1 and CDR2 from the germline V gene are MGHRA and YSYEKL. V trimming: 1 base; J trimming: 2 bases; junction bases outside the gene matches: 12. The CDR3 spells CASSQGLQTSRNTDTQYF. The DNA for the CDR3 is TGCGCCAGCAGCCAAGGTCTTCAGACTAGCAGAAACACAGATACGCAGTATTTT.